These 24 T cell receptor beta chains were all obtained from the same sample, sequenced in a study of beta chain features in type 1 diabetes. cDNA synthesis used the whole RNA isolate, giving expressed TCRB sequences. TCRdb's copy holds only in-frame clones and misses some; the assay was immunoSEQ multiplex PCR. The table shows 600,000 to 700,000 clones, with roughly 13% occurring only once. For these receptors, no antigen is known. Overall study findings and caveats: When Type 1 diabetes patients were examined, their TCRB CDR3s proved moderately but significantly shorter in all four CD4+ subsets.

Sequencing was done on a sample of naive CD4+ T cells from blood. The receptors stem from a man between 18 and 35 years old with type 1 diabetes.

The V gene is TRBV11-1, the J gene TRBJ2-1, with TRBD2 matching 11 bases. V was clipped by 2 bases and J by 5 bases; unmatched bases: 8. This CDR3 is built from 17 residues. Germline CDR1 and CDR2: SGHAT and FQDESV (reference sequence). This CDR3 is CASSLIAVGLADNEQFF. CDR3 sequence (DNA): TGTGCCAGCAGCTTAATAGCGGTGGGACTAGCGGACAATGAGCAGTTCTTC.

The rearrangement joins TRBV27 to TRBJ1-1; perhaps TRBD1 as D (5 bases). The CDR3 spans 13 residues. Germline-derived CDR1 and CDR2 are MNHEY and SMNVEV (reference sequence). The ends were cut back, 8 bases at V and 7 bases at J, with 17 bases in the middle. The chain's CDR3 is CASSLGASGEAFF. In DNA, the CDR3 is TGTGCCAGCTCCCTTGGGGCCTCAGGTGAAGCTTTCTTT.

The rearrangement joins TRBV19 to TRBJ1-1; 8 bases fit TRBD1. J gave up 10 bases and V 5 bases, and 15 bases lay outside the gene matches. The CDR3 spans 15 residues. Germline CDR1 reads LNHDA; CDR2 reads SQIVND (reference sequence). This chain's CDR3 is CASSADRGRMSSAFF. The CDR3 nucleotides read TGTGCCAGTAGTGCCGACAGGGGCCGGATGAGCTCAGCTTTCTTT.

This clone appeared a few times. The V gene is TRBV5-4, the J gene TRBJ2-2, with a weak D call TRBD2 (6 bases). The V end lost 4 bases, the J end lost 0 bases, and 19 bases lay between the germline ends. Looked up from germline, CDR1 is SGHNT and CDR2 is YYREEE (reference sequence). This CDR3 spans 18 amino acids. The CDR3 nucleotides read TGTGCCAGCAGCCCCGGAGGGGCGACATACGCGAACACCGGGGAGCTGTTTTTT. It specifies CASSPGGATYANTGELFF.

The table lists this clone with a few counts. V and J are TRBV29-1 and TRBJ2-4; D gene unclear. V dropped 5 bases and J dropped 0 bases, with 8 bases sitting between them. Germline CDR1 reads SQVTM; CDR2 reads ANQGSEA. The CDR3 sequence is 13 residues long. The CDR3 protein is CSVIILAKNIQYF. The DNA for the CDR3 is TGCAGCGTTATAATCTTAGCCAAAAACATTCAGTACTTC.

This clone was seen more than once but under ten times. The chain carries TRBV27 and TRBJ1-5, with D maybe TRBD1 (6 bases). The length of the CDR3 is 20 residues. Per germline, CDR1 MNHEY and CDR2 SMNVEV (reference sequence). Trimming stripped 6 bases from V and 0 bases from J, with 27 bases between. CDR3 region: CASSQLTGRGLLYSNQPQHF. CDR3 in DNA: TGTGCCAGCAGCCAACTTACAGGGCGGGGGCTCCTATATAGCAATCAGCCCCAGCATTTT.

This clone was detected only a few times. The rearrangement links TRBV6-6 to TRBJ2-3; D may be TRBD2 (5 bases). With 2 bases removed from V and 0 bases from J, the gap between germline ends came to 12 bases. This CDR3 comprises 16 residues. CDR1 is MNHNY and CDR2 is SVGAGI in the germline V gene (reference sequence). The DNA of the CDR3 is TGTGCCAGCAGTTACCCGGCGCGCGGGAGCACAGATACGCAGTATTTT. Translated, it gives CASSYPARGSTDTQYF.

This clone has a handful of counts. The chain recombines TRBV2 with TRBJ1-3, with D unresolved. The CDR3 sequence is 14 residues long. The V gene lost 4 bases and the J gene lost 0 bases, with 7 bases spanning the gap. The germline V gene encodes CDR1 SNHLY and CDR2 FYNNEI. CDR3 bases: TGTGCCAGCAGTGGTAGCCTCTCTGGAAACACCATATATTTT. It yields the protein CASSGSLSGNTIYF.

V usage is TRBV7-8 and J usage is TRBJ1-5; D may be TRBD1 (6 bases). The CDR3 extends over 14 amino acids. Germline V gives CDR1 SGHVS, CDR2 FQNEAQ. V lost 5 bases and J lost 6, with 14 bases in between. The CDR3 here is CASSTETGAQPQHF. For the CDR3, the DNA is TGTGCCAGCAGCACCGAAACGGGGGCTCAGCCCCAGCATTTT.

This chain links TRBV30 with TRBJ2-2; a weak D match, TRBD2 (6 bases). This CDR3 comprises 15 residues. Germline V lookup: CDR1 GTSNPN, CDR2 SVGIG (reference sequence). V dropped 0 bases and J dropped 5 bases, with 13 bases sitting between them. CDR3 nucleotide sequence: TGTGCCTGGAGTGTTGGTGGTGGGAGGACCGGGGAGCTGTTTTTT. Amino acid sequence: CAWSVGGGRTGELFF.

The chain has TRBV6-5 and TRBJ2-1, with 11 nucleotides matching TRBD2. CDR3 length: 15 residues. V lost 6 bases, J lost 4 bases, and 5 bases stayed unmatched. CDR1 MNHEY and CDR2 SVGAGI come from the germline V gene. CDR3 DNA: TGTGCCAGCAGAATACTAGCGGGGGCGTACAATGAGCAGTTCTTC. Residues: CASRILAGAYNEQFF.

This sequence joins TRBV14 and TRBJ1-2; 10 bases are a match to TRBD1. CDR1 SGHDN and CDR2 FVKESK come from the germline V gene. The CDR3 extends over 16 amino acids. V shed 4 bases, J shed 1 base, and the junction held 6 bases outside the gene matches. The CDR3 nucleotides read TGTGCCAGCAGCCCCGGGACAGGGGCCCATAACTATGGCTACACCTTC. It specifies CASSPGTGAHNYGYTF.

The chain uses TRBV29-1 and TRBJ1-4; D is unresolved. Trimming pared 8 bases from V and 7 bases from J, leaving 14 bases between. CDR3 length equals 12 residues. Germline loops: CDR1 SQVTM, CDR2 ANQGSEA. The CDR3 coding sequence is TGCAGCTTCGAGGGCTTGTCTGAAAAACTGTTTTTT. This codes for CSFEGLSEKLFF. Full variable domain (remainder filled in from reference TRBV29-1 and TRBJ1-4): SAVISQKPSRDICQRGTSLTIQCQVDSQVTMMFWYRQQPGQSLTLIATANQGSEATYESGFVIDKFPISRPNLTFSTLTVSNMSPEDSSIYLCSFEGLSEKLFFGSGTQLSVL.

This clone was detected only a few times. This sequence joins TRBV9 and TRBJ2-5, with D maybe TRBD1 (6 bases). Trimming shortened V by 4 bases and J by 9 bases, and 19 bases separated the two germline ends. CDR1 and CDR2 (germline): SGDLS, YYNGEE. The CDR3 is 14 amino acids. The CDR3 here is CASSPRDIWDAQYF. The CDR3 DNA reads TGTGCCAGCAGCCCCCGGGACATTTGGGACGCCCAGTACTTC.

The chain joins TRBV7-9 to TRBJ2-1; D might be TRBD1 or TRBD2, each matching 6 bases. Between the trimmed V and J ends, which lost 2 bases and 4 bases, there was a span of 21 bases. This CDR3 is built from 18 residues. Germline V gene sequence: CDR1 SEHNR, CDR2 FQNEAQ (reference sequence). CDR3 DNA: TGTGCCAGCAGCTTATTCAGGGCAGGGGACTCCCTATACAATGAGCAGTTCTTC. This translates into CASSLFRAGDSLYNEQFF.

A single count supports this clone. This rearrangement joins TRBV19 to TRBJ1-5, with D tentatively TRBD1 (6 bases). This CDR3 region has 13 residues. V lost 9 bases, J lost 7 bases, and 16 bases lay in between. The germline gives CDR1 LNHDA, CDR2 SQIVND (reference sequence). This chain's CDR3 is CASCMGGHQPQHF. CDR3 nucleotides: TGTGCCAGCTGTATGGGGGGCCACCAGCCCCAGCATTTT.

This chain connects TRBV30 to TRBJ2-7, with TRBD1 as a possible D gene (5 bases). Germline CDR1 reads GTSNPN; CDR2 reads SVGIG (reference sequence). This CDR3 region has 13 residues. With 5 bases removed from V and 3 bases from J, the gap between germline ends came to 14 bases. The CDR3 DNA follows: TGTGCCTGGGCTACCGGCGACAGCTACGAGCAGTACTTC. Translated, it gives CAWATGDSYEQYF. Full variable domain (missing parts from reference TRBV30 and TRBJ2-7): SQTIHQWPATLVQPVGSPLSLECTVEGTSNPNLYWYRQAAGRGLQLLFYSVGIGQISSEVPQNLSASRPQDRQFILSSKKLLLSDSGFYLCAWATGDSYEQYFGPGTRLTVT.

The J gene is TRBJ1-6, the V gene TRBV2; D possibly corresponds to TRBD1 (5 bases). Trimming shortened V by 7 bases and J by 6 bases, and 19 bases separated the two germline ends. The CDR3 runs 16 residues. Germline V gives CDR1 SNHLY, CDR2 FYNNEI. The CDR3 reads CASILQTGTPNSPLHF. CDR3 DNA: TGTGCCAGCATTCTCCAAACCGGGACTCCTAATTCACCCCTCCACTTT.

The chain is built from TRBV30 and TRBJ1-1; D not certain. The germline V and J ends were trimmed by 4 bases and 0 bases, with 9 bases remaining between them. The CDR3 sequence is 13 residues long. Germline CDR1 reads GTSNPN; CDR2 reads SVGIG (reference sequence). The CDR3, as DNA: TGTGCCTGGACCTCTCGGTTGAACACTGAAGCTTTCTTT. It codes for CAWTSRLNTEAFF.

The rearrangement uses TRBV28 and TRBJ1-4; 9 nucleotides line up with TRBD1. V lost 6 bases, J lost 0 bases, and 5 bases stayed unmatched. CDR3 length: 16 amino acids. Germline-derived CDR1 and CDR2 are MDHEN and SYDVKM. CDR3 sequence reads: CASSQGQGPTNEKLFF. The CDR3 coding sequence is TGTGCCAGCAGCCAAGGACAGGGGCCAACTAATGAAAAACTGTTTTTT.

In the case of this clone: One end of the junction is discordant with germline, which a read error may explain. The chain combines TRBV5-1 with TRBJ2-1; 12 bases fit TRBD2. The germline V gene encodes CDR1 SGHRS and CDR2 YFSETQ. This CDR3 is 18 amino acids long. The CDR3 DNA follows: TGCGCCAGCACTATTCTAGGACTAGCGGGGAGCTCCAACAATGAGCAGTTCTTC. It translates to CASTILGLAGSSNNEQFF.

This clone was seen a few times. The V call is TRBV29-1, the J call TRBJ2-2, with D possibly matching TRBD2 (5 bases). The germline V gene has CDR1 SQVTM and CDR2 ANQGSEA. The CDR3 is 16 amino acids. V lost 4 bases and J 6 bases, leaving 21 bases between the germline ends. This CDR3 reads CSVGRGSSRFAGELFF. The CDR3 region has the DNA TGCAGCGTTGGGCGAGGGTCGTCGAGATTCGCCGGGGAGCTGTTTTTT.

The chain uses TRBV7-6 and TRBJ2-1; 7 bases are shared with TRBD1. Germline lookup yields CDR1 SGHVS and CDR2 FNYEAQ. The CDR3 runs 13 residues. V was pared by 1 base and J by 9 bases, with 3 bases of the junction left unmatched. CDR3 protein: CASSLGQGGEQFF. The CDR3 region has the DNA TGTGCCAGCAGCTTAGGACAGGGTGGTGAGCAGTTCTTC.

This clone was observed a handful of times. Other DNA sequences within the sample encode an identical CDR3. This chain connects TRBV10-3 to TRBJ1-6, with unresolved D. The CDR3 contains 13 residues. Per germline, CDR1 ENHRY and CDR2 SYGVKD. Between the trimmed V and J ends, which lost 0 bases and 7 bases, there was a span of 4 bases. The CDR3 sequence is CAISESGNSPLHF. CDR3 nucleotide sequence: TGTGCCATCAGTGAGTCTGGCAATTCACCCCTCCACTTT.